This T cell receptor beta chain was identified in a study of T cell responses to AZD1222 COVID-19 vaccine. Study-wide results and caveats: An increase in Spike-specific TCR breadth and depth was observed after two AZD1222 doses.

There are 17 residues in the CDR3. V was clipped by 4 bases and J by 0 bases; unmatched bases: 12. The germline gives CDR1 LNHDA, CDR2 SQIVND (reference sequence). Details on this clone: Its antigen is not known.

Assay: immunoSEQ multiplex PCR; the TCRdb copy retains only in-frame clones and omits some. The table lists 80,000 to 90,000 clones, roughly nine tenths of them singletons. This sample comprised peripheral blood, obtained on day 0 of AZD1222 vaccination. This TCR was sampled from an adult in good health. This chain uses TRBV19 with TRBJ2-7; TRBD1 aligns across 7 bases. CDR3 nucleotides: TGTGCCAGTAGTAGAGACGCTCCAGGGGGTCCCTCCTACGAGCAGTACTTC. It is translated as CASSRDAPGGPSYEQYF.